This section outlines one T cell receptor beta chain sequence together with its context. This entry comes from a study of T cell changes during pregnancy in multiple sclerosis. Here immunoSEQ multiplex PCR was the method, and the copy in TCRdb shows in-frame clones only, minus some. Here the sample spans around 55,000 clones, just over 90% being singletons. The CDR3 has 15 amino acids. Per the germline V gene, CDR1 is SGHTA and CDR2 is FQGNSA. Trimming shortened V by 5 bases and J by 3 bases, and 14 bases separated the two germline ends. This TCR was sampled from a female donor with multiple sclerosis, enrolled in a pregnancy study. V is TRBV7-2 and J is TRBJ2-1; maybe TRBD2 (5 bases). The sample was CD8+ T cells from peripheral blood mononuclear cells, taken in the second trimester of pregnancy. The CDR3 nucleotides read TGTGCCAGCAGCCTCGGGAACAGCCTCTACAATGAGCAGTTCTTC. Translation gives CASSLGNSLYNEQFF.